Listed here are 14 T cell receptor beta chains from one sample, sequenced in a study of human T cells and chemical hapten exposure. Time point meaning: pre-sensitization, week 0. Treatment of the sample: therapeutic diphenylcyclopropenone sensitization with weekly scalp DPC. TCRdb reanalysed the RACE reads using MiXCR and keeps one entry per CDR3 protein. Of some 70,000 distinct CDR3 sequences listed, 11% are singletons. This specimen consisted of whole blood, obtained in connection with sensitization to the hapten diphenylcyclopropenone (DPC). The source of these receptors is a woman aged 45 to 65 with alopecia areata. Some clones in this sample may be carry-over from other donors' samples.

Ten or more counts support this clonotype. This sequence joins TRBV14 and TRBJ2-3; no firm D call. The CDR3 length is 13 residues. Germline-derived CDR1 and CDR2 are SGHDN and FVKESK. V dropped 1 base and J dropped 6 bases, with 8 bases sitting between them. This CDR3 reads CASSQVWWDTQYF. CDR3 DNA sequence: TGTGCCAGCAGCCAAGTTTGGTGGGATACGCAGTATTTT.

V and J are TRBV20-1 and TRBJ2-4; 9 nucleotides match TRBD2. Per the germline V gene, CDR1 is DFQATT and CDR2 is SNEGSKA (reference sequence). The CDR3 consists of 17 residues. V was clipped by 6 bases and J by 0 bases; unmatched bases: 12. CDR3 loop: CSAPQGGGASAKNIQYF. CDR3 coding DNA: TGCAGTGCCCCCCAAGGCGGGGGGGCTTCAGCCAAAAACATTCAGTACTTC.

This clonotype was recorded many times. The chain uses TRBV28 and TRBJ1-1, with D hard to call. CDR3 length: 14 amino acids. V lost 3 bases and J lost 0, with 8 bases in between. Germline V lookup: CDR1 MDHEN, CDR2 SYDVKM. The CDR3 DNA reads as TGTGCCAGCAGTTTGATCGAGATGAACACTGAAGCTTTCTTT. Translating it yields CASSLIEMNTEAFF.

The chain has TRBV4-1 and TRBJ1-1; D ambiguous. The V end was cut by 2 bases, the J end by 8 bases, with 15 bases between. This CDR3 has 14 residues. Germline loops: CDR1 MGHRA, CDR2 YSYEKL. CDR3 amino acids: CASSQLTTGLEAFF. CDR3 DNA sequence: TGCGCCAGCAGCCAACTGACAACGGGTCTCGAAGCTTTCTTT.

In its sample, this clonotype was seen many times. The chain combines TRBV6-6 with TRBJ1-5; 9 bases map to TRBD1. The junction had 5 bases not matched to a gene; V was cut back by 2 bases and J by 0 bases. The CDR3 runs 17 residues. The germline V gene has CDR1 MNHNY and CDR2 SVGAGI (reference sequence). The CDR3 here is CASSYPRTGDSNQPQHF. CDR3 nucleotides: TGTGCCAGCAGTTACCCTCGGACAGGGGATAGCAATCAGCCCCAGCATTTT.

In its sample, this clonotype was seen a few times. The chain carries TRBV29-1 and TRBJ2-1, with TRBD2 as a possible D gene (6 bases). Per the germline V gene, CDR1 is SQVTM and CDR2 is ANQGSEA. Trimming stripped 7 bases from V and 8 bases from J, with 12 bases between. This CDR3 spans 11 amino acids. CDR3 nucleotide sequence: TGCAGCGGCGGCGCGGGGCATGAGCAGTTCTTC. Its translation is CSGGAGHEQFF.

The CDR3 loop reads CASSFGNPSSYNEQFF. The CDR3, as DNA: TGTGCCAGCAGCTTCGGGAACCCCTCTTCCTACAATGAGCAGTTCTTC. The chain carries TRBV7-6 and TRBJ2-1, with a tentative D call TRBD2 (5 bases). Trimming took 3 bases from V and 1 from J, leaving 13 bases between them. The CDR3 sequence is 16 residues long. Germline CDR1 reads SGHVS; CDR2 reads FNYEAQ.

This rearrangement joins TRBV7-2 to TRBJ2-4; D is undetermined. V shed 5 bases and J shed 4 bases, with 12 bases lying between them. Germline lookup yields CDR1 SGHTA and CDR2 FQGNSA. This CDR3 is 14 amino acids long. The CDR3 nucleotides are TGTGCCAGCAGCCGACTTAGGCAAAAAAACATTCAGTACTTC. This encodes CASSRLRQKNIQYF.

This clonotype appeared many times. The rearrangement joins TRBV7-9 to TRBJ2-7, with a tentative D call TRBD2 (6 bases). The CDR3 contains 11 residues. Germline assignment: CDR1 SEHNR and CDR2 FQNEAQ (reference sequence). The V and J ends lost 5 bases and 6 bases respectively, with 8 bases between them. The CDR3, as DNA: TGTGCCAGCAGCCCGGGGGTCGAGCAGTACTTC. Translating it yields CASSPGVEQYF.

The chain has TRBV12-5 and TRBJ1-5; tentative D call: TRBD1 (6 bases). The CDR3 spans 17 residues. Trimming stripped 2 bases from V and 3 bases from J, with 17 bases between. Germline V gene sequence: CDR1 LGHNT, CDR2 FRNRAP. The CDR3 nucleotides read TGTGCTAGTGGTTTGACCTCCCCACAGGGTGACAATCAGCCCCAGCATTTT. This gives the protein CASGLTSPQGDNQPQHF.

This clonotype was observed at least ten times. The chain uses TRBV29-1 and TRBJ2-1; no clear D gene. The CDR3 consists of 10 residues. V was clipped by 5 bases and J by 5 bases, with 4 bases between them. In germline, CDR1 is SQVTM, CDR2 ANQGSEA. The DNA of the CDR3 is TGCAGCGTTTGGAACAATGAGCAGTTCTTC. Its protein product is CSVWNNEQFF.

This clonotype appeared a few times. The chain uses TRBV7-6 and TRBJ2-1; 13 bases are shared with TRBD2. The CDR3 runs 18 residues. J lost 4 bases, V lost 0 bases, and 6 bases had no gene match. Germline CDR1 is SGHVS and CDR2 is FNYEAQ. In DNA form, the CDR3 reads TGTGCCAGCAGCTTAGCGCCCCTGGGACTAGCGGGGTACAATGAGCAGTTCTTC. Protein: CASSLAPLGLAGYNEQFF. Full variable domain (rest looked up from reference TRBV7-6 and TRBJ2-1): GAGVSQSPRYKVTKRGQDVALRCDPISGHVSLYWYRQALGQGPEFLTYFNYEAQQDKSGLPNDRFSAERPEGSISTLTIQRTEQRDSAMYRCASSLAPLGLAGYNEQFFGPGTRLTVL.

This clonotype was picked up a small number of times. The J gene is TRBJ1-2, the V gene TRBV28, with D possibly being TRBD1 (6 bases). V was pared by 2 bases and J by 4 bases, with 14 bases between. Germline CDR1 is MDHEN and CDR2 is SYDVKM. The CDR3 contains 15 residues. Here the CDR3 reads CASSLRGTQGYGYTF. The CDR3 region has the DNA TGTGCCAGCAGTTTAAGGGGGACGCAGGGCTATGGCTACACCTTC.

The chain recombines TRBV7-2 with TRBJ2-7; 12 bases agree with TRBD2. Germline lookup yields CDR1 SGHTA and CDR2 FQGNSA. V lost 1 base to trimming and J lost 6 bases; unmatched junction nucleotides: 4. The length of the CDR3 is 15 residues. The DNA of the CDR3 is TGTGCCAGCAGCTTAGAAGGACTAGCGGGATCCGAGCAGTACTTC. This gives the protein CASSLEGLAGSEQYF.